Following are 13 T cell receptor beta chains from one sample sequenced in a study of blood T cell repertoires in COVID-19. Libraries were prepared by immunoSEQ multiplex PCR; TCRdb keeps only in-frame clonotypes and omits some of them. Of approximately 210,000 clones listed, roughly four fifths were seen once; the top ten hold 3% to 4%. The sequenced sample was PBMCs or T cells enriched from blood (not recorded which). These receptor sequences come from a woman aged 55-75 years who had recovered from COVID-19.

This clone showed up just a few times. This sequence joins TRBV12-2 and TRBJ1-4; the table's D call, TRBD1, was not checked against the DNA. TRBV12-2 is given as a pseudogene. The CDR3 spans 16 residues. The CDR3 here is CASRPHLGNLNEKLFF. DNA for the CDR3: TGTGCAAGTCGCCCCCATTTGGGCAATCTTAATGAAAAGCTGTTTTTT.

The chain couples TRBV14 to TRBJ2-6; the D is unclear. V lost 4 bases, J lost 2 bases, and 6 bases lay in between. This CDR3 region has 14 residues. Germline CDR1 SGHDN, CDR2 FVKESK. CDR3 nucleotide sequence: TGTGCCAGCAGCCGCCAGGCTGGGGCCAACGTCCTGACTTTC. Translated: CASSRQAGANVLTF.

The gene calls are TRBV11-3 and TRBJ2-1; D perhaps matches TRBD2 (5 bases). This CDR3 comprises 14 residues. CDR1 and CDR2 from the germline V gene are SGHNT and YENEEA. The ends were cut back, 4 bases at V and 5 bases at J, with 12 bases in the middle. In DNA, the CDR3 is TGTGCCAGCAGCTCTTCCGGGGTACACAATGAGCAGTTCTTC. Its translation: CASSSSGVHNEQFF.

The CDR3 reads CASRAGDYRTDTQYF. The CDR3 coding sequence is TGTGCCAGCAGAGCAGGGGACTATCGCACAGATACGCAGTATTTT. The chain recombines TRBV9 with TRBJ2-3, with D tentatively TRBD2 (7 bases). With 5 bases removed from V and 1 base from J, the gap between germline ends came to 14 bases. CDR1 and CDR2 from the germline V gene are SGDLS and YYNGEE. The CDR3 contains 15 residues.

This chain uses TRBV6-5 with TRBJ1-6; TRBD1 aligns across 8 bases. The junction had 7 bases not matched to a gene; V was cut back by 6 bases and J by 9 bases. The germline CDR1 and CDR2 sequences are MNHEY and SVGAGI. The CDR3 totals 14 residues. CDR3: CASRVDRAGSPLHF. CDR3 DNA sequence: TGTGCCAGCAGAGTGGACAGGGCGGGTTCACCCCTCCACTTT.

The rearrangement joins TRBV20-1 to TRBJ2-7, with a possible D match to TRBD2 (5 bases). Germline values: CDR1 DFQATT, CDR2 SNEGSKA (reference sequence). The CDR3 runs 14 residues. With 3 bases removed from V and 5 bases from J, the gap between germline ends came to 17 bases. CDR3 sequence (DNA): TGCAGTGCTAGTAATGCCGGGAATAAGGACGAGCAGTACTTC. Translation: CSASNAGNKDEQYF.

This chain connects TRBV24-1 to TRBJ2-2; TRBD1 matches 9 bases. With V trimmed by 4 bases and J by 5 bases, 7 bases remained unmatched. This CDR3 is 16 amino acids long. Looked up from germline, CDR1 is KGHDR and CDR2 is SFDVKD. The CDR3 loop reads CATSDPGTGNTGELFF. The DNA of the CDR3 is TGTGCCACCAGTGACCCCGGGACAGGGAATACCGGGGAGCTGTTTTTT.

This chain connects TRBV5-5 to TRBJ1-1; no reliable D call. Trimming removed 4 bases from V and 1 base from J, with 11 bases in between. The CDR3 covers 14 residues. Germline lookup yields CDR1 SGHKS and CDR2 YYEKEE (reference sequence). CDR3 loop: CASSLRQRNTEAFF. The CDR3 region has the DNA TGTGCCAGCAGCCTAAGACAAAGGAACACTGAAGCTTTCTTT.

The chain employs TRBV19 and TRBJ2-2; TRBD2 agrees at 14 bases. CDR1 is LNHDA and CDR2 is SQIVND in the germline V gene (reference sequence). The V and J ends lost 6 bases and 5 bases, in that order; junction bases with no gene match: 11. This CDR3 has 18 amino acids. CDR3 residues: CASRLGLAGAGGTGELFF. The CDR3 DNA follows: TGTGCCAGTAGGCTGGGACTAGCGGGGGCCGGTGGAACCGGGGAGCTGTTTTTT.

This rearrangement joins TRBV9 to TRBJ2-3; 15 bases match TRBD2. V gave up 2 bases and J gave up 1 base; unmatched junction bases: 8. Germline V CDR1 and CDR2: SGDLS, YYNGEE. The CDR3 runs 19 residues. The CDR3 is CASSVRTGLAGGGTDTQYF. CDR3 in DNA: TGTGCCAGCAGCGTCCGAACGGGACTAGCGGGGGGAGGCACAGATACGCAGTATTTT. The full variable domain, with the rest looked up from reference TRBV9 and TRBJ2-3, is DSGVTQTPKHLITATGQRVTLRCSPRSGDLSVYWYQQSLDQGLQFLIQYYNGEERAKGNILERFSAQQFPDLHSELNLSSLELGDSALYFCASSVRTGLAGGGTDTQYFGPGTRLTVL.

The rearrangement links TRBV9 to TRBJ2-5, with 11 bases identical to TRBD2. Germline CDR1 and CDR2: SGDLS and YYNGEE. The CDR3 contains 18 residues. V lost 0 bases and J lost 7; bases outside the gene matches: 14. CDR3 amino acids: CASSVGIAGGPGVGTQYF. The CDR3 coding sequence is TGTGCCAGCAGCGTAGGTATAGCGGGAGGGCCCGGGGTAGGGACCCAGTACTTC.

This rearrangement joins TRBV5-4 to TRBJ2-7, with 9 positions matching TRBD1. Unmatched junction bases numbered 6, after V lost 4 bases and J lost 1 base. Germline V CDR1 and CDR2: SGHNT, YYREEE (reference sequence). CDR3 length: 15 residues. The CDR3: CASSAGQGVSYEQYF. CDR3 bases: TGTGCCAGCAGCGCGGGACAGGGTGTTTCCTACGAGCAGTACTTC. Filled out from reference TRBV5-4 and TRBJ2-7, the complete variable domain reads ETGVTQSPTHLIKTRGQQVTLRCSSQSGHNTVSWYQQALGQGPQFIFQYYREEENGRGNFPPRFSGLQFPNYSSELNVNALELDDSALYLCASSAGQGVSYEQYFGPGTRLTVT.

The J gene is TRBJ2-3, the V gene TRBV10-1; D unclear. V was cut by 6 bases and J by 2 bases, with 6 bases left in between. CDR1 is WNHNN and CDR2 is SYGVQD in the germline V gene (reference sequence). The CDR3 is made up of 12 amino acids. CDR3 DNA: TGCGCCAGCAGCCCAAACACAGATACGCAGTATTTT. This sequence encodes CASSPNTDTQYF.